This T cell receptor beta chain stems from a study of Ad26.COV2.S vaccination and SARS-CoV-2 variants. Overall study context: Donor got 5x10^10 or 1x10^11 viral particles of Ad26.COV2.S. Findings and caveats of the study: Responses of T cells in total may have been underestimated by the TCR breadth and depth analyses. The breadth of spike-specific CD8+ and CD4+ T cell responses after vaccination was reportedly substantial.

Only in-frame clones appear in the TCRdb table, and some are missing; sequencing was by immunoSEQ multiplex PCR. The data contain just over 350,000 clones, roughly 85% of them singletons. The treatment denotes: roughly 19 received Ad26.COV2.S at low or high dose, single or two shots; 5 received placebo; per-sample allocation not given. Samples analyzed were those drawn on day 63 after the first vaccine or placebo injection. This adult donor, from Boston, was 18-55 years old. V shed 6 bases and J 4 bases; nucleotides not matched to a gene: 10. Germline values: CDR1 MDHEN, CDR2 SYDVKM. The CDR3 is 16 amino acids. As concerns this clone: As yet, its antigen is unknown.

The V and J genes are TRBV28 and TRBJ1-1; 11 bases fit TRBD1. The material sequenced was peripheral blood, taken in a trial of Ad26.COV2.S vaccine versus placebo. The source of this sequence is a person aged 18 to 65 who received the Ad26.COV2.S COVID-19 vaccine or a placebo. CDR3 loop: CASRPHRGQGGTEAFF. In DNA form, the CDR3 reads TGTGCCAGCAGACCCCACCGGGGACAGGGGGGCACTGAAGCTTTCTTT.